These T cell receptor beta chains were read from a single sample in a study of T cells in Graves' hyperthyroidism and ophthalmopathy. TCRdb ran MiXCR on the multiplex PCR reads and lists one entry per CDR3 protein. The table has about 600,000 distinct CDR3 sequences, approximately 15% seen once; the top ten hold approximately 13%. The sample taken for sequencing was blood. These receptors were taken from a woman aged 50 to 60 with Graves' ophthalmopathy. Both conserved end residues are trimmed from each CDR3. The size of a clone is reported for some rows only, either as once, few or many, or as a class for expanded clones.

J: TRBJ2-7
V: TRBV7-9
size: many
CDR3: ASSLAWRREGYEQY

J: TRBJ2-1
V: TRBV20-1
size: many
CDR3: SAVGTSGSSYNEQF

J: TRBJ2-7
V: TRBV30
size: many
CDR3: AWSVTETNEQY

J: TRBJ1-1
V: TRBV6-1
size: -
CDR3: AGSIQLNTEAF

J: TRBJ2-2
V: TRBV28
size: few
CDR3: ASSLREVKAGELF

J: TRBJ1-2
V: TRBV27
size: -
CDR3: ASSPAGQGIGGYT

J: TRBJ1-1
V: TRBV11-3
size: many
CDR3: ASSNRDRGTEAF

J: TRBJ2-3
V: TRBV20-1
size: few
CDR3: SARGTGGSRAQY

J: TRBJ2-1
V: TRBV30
size: -
CDR3: AWNYERHQF

J: TRBJ2-1
V: TRBV7-9
size: many
CDR3: ASSGSSGTYNEQF

J: TRBJ2-2
V: TRBV12-3/TRBV12-4
size: few
CDR3: ASSAWVTGGELF

J: TRBJ2-3
V: TRBV13
size: -
CDR3: ASSLVIKADTQY

J: TRBJ2-1
V: TRBV7-2
size: many
CDR3: ASSRHTSPGTSGSYEQF

J: TRBJ2-7
V: TRBV6-1
size: -
CDR3: ASSNFGTSGSYEQY

J: TRBJ2-7
V: TRBV3-1
size: many
CDR3: ASSPSLGVSYEQY

J: TRBJ1-5
V: TRBV28
size: few
CDR3: ASSFAGASQPQH

J: TRBJ2-1
V: TRBV20-1
size: many
CDR3: SASGRASDEQF

J: TRBJ1-2
V: TRBV19
size: -
CDR3: ASATDPNYGYT

J: TRBJ2-3
V: TRBV7-2
size: few
CDR3: ASSLTFMDTQY

J: TRBJ2-7
V: TRBV30
size: -
CDR3: AWSAGTLYEQY

J: TRBJ1-2
V: TRBV7-8
size: few
CDR3: ASSLAGEFGSYT

J: TRBJ1-2
V: TRBV12-3/TRBV12-4
size: many
CDR3: ASSSGNYGYT

J: TRBJ2-1
V: TRBV7-9
size: many
CDR3: ASSSRTSGDPLNEQF

J: TRBJ2-7
V: TRBV20-1
size: many
CDR3: SARDNQLYEQY

J: TRBJ1-1
V: TRBV30
size: many
CDR3: ACRDGQNTEAF

J: TRBJ1-1
V: TRBV15
size: -
CDR3: ATSWARNTEAF

J: TRBJ2-7
V: TRBV10-3
size: many
CDR3: AISESTWLAGGNEQY

J: TRBJ2-3
V: TRBV7-2
size: many
CDR3: ASSLSQSDTQY

J: TRBJ2-7
V: TRBV6-1
size: many
CDR3: ASSLQAGGSYEQY

J: TRBJ1-5
V: TRBV20-1
size: -
CDR3: SAQNSNQPQH

J: TRBJ1-1
V: TRBV6-6
size: many
CDR3: ASSYVRGGEAF

J: TRBJ2-1
V: TRBV27
size: many
CDR3: ASSPRRNEQF

J: TRBJ2-1
V: TRBV7-2
size: -
CDR3: ASSLSRLAGASYNEQF

J: TRBJ2-3
V: TRBV4-1
size: -
CDR3: ASSQANRDSDTQY

J: TRBJ2-7
V: TRBV11-2
size: many
CDR3: ASSTSGKLYEQY

J: TRBJ1-2
V: TRBV2
size: many
CDR3: ASLSRQGANYGYT

J: TRBJ1-1
V: TRBV12-3/TRBV12-4
size: many
CDR3: ASSLYRQGTTEAF

J: TRBJ2-1
V: TRBV6-2/TRBV6-3
size: -
CDR3: ASSRGLPPYNEQF

J: TRBJ1-5
V: TRBV20-1
size: -
CDR3: SAGGGRPSPLSNQPQH

J: TRBJ2-7
V: TRBV20-1
size: few
CDR3: SARAGPAYEQY

J: TRBJ1-1
V: TRBV7-2
size: many
CDR3: ASSPPTDEAF

J: TRBJ1-5
V: TRBV12-3/TRBV12-4
size: few
CDR3: ASIKGNRNQPQH

J: TRBJ2-5
V: TRBV6-1
size: many
CDR3: ASSSSGAHQETQY

J: TRBJ2-2
V: TRBV6-7
size: -
CDR3: ASSYSGPSNTGELF

J: TRBJ2-1
V: TRBV3-1
size: many
CDR3: ASSNRRGQGYNEQF

J: TRBJ1-6
V: TRBV12-3/TRBV12-4
size: few
CDR3: ASGDSYHSPLH

J: TRBJ2-7
V: TRBV5-1
size: many
CDR3: ASSLGAGVTNEQY

J: TRBJ1-5
V: TRBV2
size: many
CDR3: ASTNLRVNQPQH

J: TRBJ1-2
V: TRBV28
size: many
CDR3: ASSLVAARDYGYT

J: TRBJ2-1
V: TRBV10-3
size: -
CDR3: AISRLAGNNEQF

J: TRBJ1-6
V: TRBV7-2
size: many
CDR3: ASSSKPPQGGGSPLH

J: TRBJ2-3
V: TRBV3-1
size: many
CDR3: ASSQVRDRGGDTQY

J: TRBJ2-7
V: TRBV29-1
size: -
CDR3: SVVRDRESEQY